Each of the 4 T cell receptor beta chains below was sequenced from the same sample in a study of blood T cells in healthy people across ages. It was with a sample-barcoded 5' primer and a J-beta primer mix that a second PCR of roughly 6 to 12 cycles was run. TCRdb fed the 5' RACE reads into MiXCR, producing one record per CDR3 protein. The sample includes fewer than 950,000 distinct CDR3 sequences, roughly 50% of them seen just once. Sample: blood. The origin of the receptors is an elderly man in good health.

The J gene is TRBJ1-1, the V gene TRBV25-1; TRBD1 matches at 10 bases. Trimming cost V 5 bases and J 4 bases; bases outside gene matches: 4. Germline CDR1 and CDR2: MGHDK and SYGVNS. The CDR3 covers 14 residues. Here the CDR3 reads CASSRTGGSTEAFF. CDR3 DNA sequence: TGTGCCAGCAGTCGGACAGGGGGTAGCACTGAAGCTTTCTTT.

The rearrangement uses TRBV21-1 and TRBJ1-4. TRBV21-1 is assigned pseudogene status. The CDR3 has 18 amino acids. The CDR3 DNA reads TGTGCCACCCTAAATTGGGCTACCTTGTCGGTAACTAATGAAAAACTGTTTTTT. Its translation is CATLNWATLSVTNEKLFF.

This clonotype appeared a single time. This CDR3 is CASSVVLSGELFF. The CDR3 DNA follows: TGTGCCAGCAGTGTTGTGTTGTCAGGGGAGCTGTTTTTT. The chain carries TRBV6-1 and TRBJ2-2; D ambiguous. The CDR3 extends over 13 amino acids. Germline assignment: CDR1 MNHNS and CDR2 SASEGT. The germline V and J ends were trimmed by 4 bases and 8 bases, with 11 bases remaining between them.

This sequence joins TRBV5-1 and TRBJ2-1; TRBD1 aligns across 9 bases. This CDR3 has 16 amino acids. Germline CDR1 and CDR2: SGHRS and YFSETQ. V dropped 1 base and J dropped 8; count of bases not matched to a gene: 10. The CDR3 DNA is TGCGCCAGCAGCTTGTTGAGGGGGACAGGGATGGATGAGCAGTTCTTC. Translation: CASSLLRGTGMDEQFF.